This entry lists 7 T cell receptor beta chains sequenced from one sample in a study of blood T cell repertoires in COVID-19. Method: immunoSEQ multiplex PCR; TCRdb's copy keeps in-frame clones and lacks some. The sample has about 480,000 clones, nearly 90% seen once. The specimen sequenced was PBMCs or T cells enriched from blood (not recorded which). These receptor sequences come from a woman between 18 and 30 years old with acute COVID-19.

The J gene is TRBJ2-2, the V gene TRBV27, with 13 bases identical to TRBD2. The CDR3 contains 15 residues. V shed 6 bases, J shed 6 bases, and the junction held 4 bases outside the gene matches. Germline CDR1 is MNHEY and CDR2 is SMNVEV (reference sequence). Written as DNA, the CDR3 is TGTGCCAGCAGCGGGACTAGCGGGATTGCCGGGGAGCTGTTTTTT. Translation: CASSGTSGIAGELFF.

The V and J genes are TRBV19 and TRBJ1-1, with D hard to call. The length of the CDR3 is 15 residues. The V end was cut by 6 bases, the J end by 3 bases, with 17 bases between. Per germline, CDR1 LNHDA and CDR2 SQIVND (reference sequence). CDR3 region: CASRPHDIRYTEAFF. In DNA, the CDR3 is TGTGCCAGTAGACCCCACGACATTAGGTACACTGAAGCTTTCTTT.

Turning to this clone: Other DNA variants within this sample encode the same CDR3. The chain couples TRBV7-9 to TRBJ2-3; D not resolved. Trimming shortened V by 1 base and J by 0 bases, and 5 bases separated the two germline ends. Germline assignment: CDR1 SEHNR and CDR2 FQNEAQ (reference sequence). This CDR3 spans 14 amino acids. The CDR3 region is CASSLDRSTDTQYF. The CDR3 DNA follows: TGTGCCAGCAGCTTAGACAGAAGCACAGATACGCAGTATTTT.

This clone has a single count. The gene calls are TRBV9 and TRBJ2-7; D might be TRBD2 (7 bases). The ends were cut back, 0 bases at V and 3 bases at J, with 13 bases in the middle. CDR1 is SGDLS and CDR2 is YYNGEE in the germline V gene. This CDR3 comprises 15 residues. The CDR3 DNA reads TGTGCCAGCAGCGTAGGGTTGGGGGGGCACTACGAGCAGTACTTC. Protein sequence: CASSVGLGGHYEQYF.

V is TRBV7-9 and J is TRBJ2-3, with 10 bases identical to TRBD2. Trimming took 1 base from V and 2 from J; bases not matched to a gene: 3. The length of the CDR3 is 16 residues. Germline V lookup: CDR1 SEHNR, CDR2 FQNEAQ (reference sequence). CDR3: CASSLVSGGSTDTQYF. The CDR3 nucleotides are TGTGCCAGCAGCTTAGTTAGCGGGGGGTCCACAGATACGCAGTATTTT.

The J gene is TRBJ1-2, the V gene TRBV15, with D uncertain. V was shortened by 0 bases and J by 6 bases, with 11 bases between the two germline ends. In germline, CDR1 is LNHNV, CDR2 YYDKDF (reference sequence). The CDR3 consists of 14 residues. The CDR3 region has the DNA TGTGCCACCAGCAGAGAAGGCGGAACCGATGGCTACACCTTC. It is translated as CATSREGGTDGYTF.

The CDR3, as DNA: TGTGCCAGCAGCTTAAGCGGCGTAGAGGGTACGCAGTATTTT. Translating it yields CASSLSGVEGTQYF. The chain links TRBV7-2 to TRBJ2-3, with D perhaps matching TRBD2 (5 bases). Trimming stripped 2 bases from V and 8 bases from J, with 14 bases between. The germline gives CDR1 SGHTA, CDR2 FQGNSA. CDR3 length equals 14 residues.